The rows below give T cell receptor beta chains drawn from one sample of a study of cytomegalovirus exposure and HLA in healthy donors. TCRdb's table, derived via immunoSEQ multiplex PCR, lists solely in-frame clones and lacks some. The sample lists around 130,000 clones, roughly 74% occurring once. The sequenced material came from PBMCs. The receptor source for this set is a woman between 45 and 65 years old in good health and CMV-seropositive. The CDR3 runs from the conserved cysteine through the conserved F or W. Fields, in order: CDR3 protein, J gene, V gene, D gene. A D gene is named only where the DNA matches it firmly.

cdr3_aa: CASSLERDQPQHF
j_call: TRBJ1-5
v_call: TRBV7-2
d_call: NA

cdr3_aa: CASSRGEGGAFF
j_call: TRBJ1-1
v_call: TRBV11-3
d_call: NA

cdr3_aa: CASSPQGGGVYNEQFF
j_call: TRBJ2-1
v_call: TRBV9
d_call: NA

cdr3_aa: CASSRDGGSLRSPLHF
j_call: TRBJ1-6
v_call: TRBV5-6
d_call: NA

cdr3_aa: CASSLRGSGNEQYF
j_call: TRBJ2-7
v_call: TRBV11-2
d_call: NA

cdr3_aa: CASSSTLGTGASPLHF
j_call: TRBJ1-6
v_call: TRBV6-5
d_call: TRBD1

cdr3_aa: CASSRDFRAQYF
j_call: TRBJ2-5
v_call: TRBV7-9
d_call: NA

cdr3_aa: CASSLSFQGQETQYF
j_call: TRBJ2-5
v_call: TRBV5-1
d_call: NA

cdr3_aa: CAWSPGGTEAFF
j_call: TRBJ1-1
v_call: TRBV30
d_call: TRBD1

cdr3_aa: CSVARSADTEAFF
j_call: TRBJ1-1
v_call: TRBV29-1
d_call: NA

cdr3_aa: CASSVGLETVSGANVLTF
j_call: TRBJ2-6
v_call: TRBV9
d_call: NA

cdr3_aa: CASSFPGGDGNTIYF
j_call: TRBJ1-3
v_call: TRBV5-4
d_call: TRBD1

cdr3_aa: CASSSMPGVNYGYTF
j_call: TRBJ1-2
v_call: TRBV6-5
d_call: NA

cdr3_aa: CASSAGRDLAKNIQYF
j_call: TRBJ2-4
v_call: TRBV5-1
d_call: NA

cdr3_aa: CASSDPRVGANEQFF
j_call: TRBJ2-1
v_call: TRBV11-3
d_call: NA

cdr3_aa: CSASAGAYGYTF
j_call: TRBJ1-2
v_call: TRBV29-1
d_call: NA

cdr3_aa: CASSSTGQLNYGYTF
j_call: TRBJ1-2
v_call: TRBV5-1
d_call: NA

cdr3_aa: CSSSLGALAGVSYEQYF
j_call: TRBJ2-7
v_call: TRBV7-9
d_call: TRBD2

cdr3_aa: CASSATGGWADTQYF
j_call: TRBJ2-3
v_call: TRBV25-1
d_call: TRBD1

cdr3_aa: CASSIALAVNYNEQFF
j_call: TRBJ2-1
v_call: TRBV19
d_call: TRBD2

cdr3_aa: CATTSTGGNQPQHF
j_call: TRBJ1-5
v_call: TRBV19
d_call: NA

cdr3_aa: CASSQGIAEGAFF
j_call: TRBJ1-1
v_call: TRBV4-3
d_call: NA

cdr3_aa: CASSPTSPMTGTYGYTF
j_call: TRBJ1-2
v_call: TRBV11-2
d_call: TRBD1

cdr3_aa: CANNSGGGTDTQYF
j_call: TRBJ2-3
v_call: TRBV27
d_call: TRBD2

cdr3_aa: CASSPTGVGYEQYF
j_call: TRBJ2-7
v_call: TRBV6-1
d_call: NA

cdr3_aa: CASSFGNTGELFF
j_call: TRBJ2-2
v_call: TRBV6-6
d_call: NA

cdr3_aa: CASSRRGLYGYTF
j_call: TRBJ1-2
v_call: TRBV6-5
d_call: TRBD1

cdr3_aa: CASSTQGESTEAFF
j_call: TRBJ1-1
v_call: TRBV6-1
d_call: NA

cdr3_aa: CASSIRYNEQFF
j_call: TRBJ2-1
v_call: TRBV19
d_call: NA

cdr3_aa: CASSARTGNGYTF
j_call: TRBJ1-2
v_call: TRBV9
d_call: TRBD1

cdr3_aa: CASRSSGGYNEQFF
j_call: TRBJ2-1
v_call: TRBV10-2
d_call: TRBD2

cdr3_aa: CASSPLATANSGANVLTF
j_call: TRBJ2-6
v_call: TRBV7-2
d_call: NA

cdr3_aa: CASSPAQGMADTQYF
j_call: TRBJ2-3
v_call: TRBV18
d_call: NA

cdr3_aa: CASSPLRGGKNTEAFF
j_call: TRBJ1-1
v_call: TRBV7-9
d_call: NA

cdr3_aa: CASSEGSAGQETQYF
j_call: TRBJ2-5
v_call: TRBV25-1
d_call: NA

cdr3_aa: CASSHRGEQFF
j_call: TRBJ2-1
v_call: TRBV4-1
d_call: NA

cdr3_aa: CASSQASGNNEQFF
j_call: TRBJ2-1
v_call: TRBV5-1
d_call: TRBD2

cdr3_aa: CASSYRLSGSTDTQYF
j_call: TRBJ2-3
v_call: TRBV13
d_call: NA

cdr3_aa: CASSPGTGYGDTIYF
j_call: TRBJ1-3
v_call: TRBV5-4
d_call: TRBD1

cdr3_aa: CATSRGTRYEQYF
j_call: TRBJ2-7
v_call: TRBV15
d_call: NA

cdr3_aa: CASRDRTGQITGELFF
j_call: TRBJ2-2
v_call: TRBV21-1
d_call: NA